The 21 T cell receptor beta chains reported below all come from one sample, sequenced in a study of human T cells and chemical hapten exposure. Using its own MiXCR run on the RACE reads, TCRdb lists one record per CDR3 protein. The table has a few hundred thousand distinct CDR3 sequences, about 7.7% seen once. Regarding time point: pre-sensitization, week 0. This sample's treatment: therapeutic diphenylcyclopropenone sensitization with weekly scalp DPC. This specimen was whole blood, taken in connection with sensitization to the hapten diphenylcyclopropenone (DPC). The receptors were gathered from a man in his late teens or twenties with alopecia areata. Some clones in this sample may be carry-over from other donors' samples.

This clonotype was detected only a few times. The chain employs TRBV6-2 or TRBV6-3 and TRBJ1-1, with 8 bases aligning to TRBD1. This CDR3 is 14 amino acids long. V shed 6 bases, J shed 4 bases, and the junction held 7 bases outside the gene matches. Germline V gene sequence: CDR1 MNHEY, CDR2 SVGEGT. CDR3 protein: CASSRTGRTTEAFF. Written as DNA, the CDR3 is TGTGCCAGCAGCAGGACAGGGCGAACCACTGAAGCTTTCTTT.

This chain joins TRBV10-3 and TRBJ1-1, with 8 bases that match TRBD1. The germline CDR1 and CDR2 sequences are ENHRY and SYGVKD. This CDR3 contains 13 residues. The V segment lost 7 bases and the J segment 1 base; nucleotides outside the gene matches: 2. CDR3 loop: CAITGQENTEAFF. The CDR3 nucleotides are TGTGCCATCACGGGACAGGAGAACACTGAAGCTTTCTTT.

This clonotype was observed many times. The CDR3 reads CASSPPRQGSYGYTF. The CDR3, as DNA: TGTGCCAGCAGTCCACCTAGACAGGGGTCCTATGGCTACACCTTC. The chain has TRBV28 and TRBJ1-2; 8 positions match TRBD1. The CDR3 has 15 residues. J was trimmed by 4 bases and V by 5 bases; bases with no gene match: 9. Germline V CDR1 and CDR2: MDHEN, SYDVKM.

This clonotype was detected ten times or more. The V gene is TRBV20-1, the J gene TRBJ1-6; D unresolved. V gave up 3 bases and J gave up 0 bases, with 21 bases separating them. The CDR3 is made up of 19 amino acids. Germline V lookup: CDR1 DFQATT, CDR2 SNEGSKA (reference sequence). CDR3 nucleotide sequence: TGCAGTGCTAGTGGATTCGACATCGTTAGGAGCTCCTATAATTCACCCCTCCACTTT. It yields the protein CSASGFDIVRSSYNSPLHF.

The table lists this clonotype with many counts. CDR3 sequence (DNA): TGTGCCAGCAGAGGGACCCCCGGGGATACGCAGTATTTT. Translation gives CASRGTPGDTQYF. The chain links TRBV11-2 to TRBJ2-3; D assignment may be TRBD1 or TRBD2 (5 bases each). The V end was cut by 6 bases, the J end by 6 bases, with 13 bases between. This CDR3 is 13 amino acids long. Germline V gene data show CDR1 as SGHAT and CDR2 as FQNNGV.

This clonotype was seen ten or more times. This rearrangement joins TRBV4-3 to TRBJ1-1; a weak D match, TRBD1 (6 bases). Trimming cost V 1 base and J 1 base, with 10 bases left between them. Germline V gene lookup returns CDR1 LGHNA and CDR2 YSLEER. The CDR3 is 15 residues long. The CDR3 reads CASSQGGGRNTEAFF. In DNA, the CDR3 is TGCGCCAGCAGCCAAGGAGGGGGGCGGAACACTGAAGCTTTCTTT.

The chain has TRBV28 and TRBJ1-2; D gene uncertain. This CDR3 contains 11 residues. From germline, CDR1 is MDHEN and CDR2 SYDVKM. The V end lost 4 bases, the J end lost 8 bases, and 8 bases lay between the germline ends. The CDR3 here is CASSYARGYTF. The CDR3 coding sequence is TGTGCCAGCAGTTACGCTCGGGGCTACACCTTC.

The chain is built from TRBV18 and TRBJ1-2; no reliable D call. Trimming removed 0 bases from V and 4 bases from J, with 9 bases in between. Germline CDR1 is KGHSH and CDR2 is LQKENI. This CDR3 has 14 residues. The CDR3 loop reads CASSPPTIPYGYTF. The CDR3 DNA is TGTGCCAGCTCACCACCGACGATCCCCTATGGCTACACCTTC. Variable domain in full (rest from reference TRBV18 and TRBJ1-2): NAGVMQNPRHLVRRRGQEARLRCSPMKGHSHVYWYRQLPEEGLKFMVYLQKENIIDESGMPKERFSAEFPKEGPSILRIQQVVRGDSAAYFCASSPPTIPYGYTFGSGTRLTVV.

The chain links TRBV6-1 to TRBJ1-1; D might be TRBD1 (6 bases). Germline V gene lookup returns CDR1 MNHNS and CDR2 SASEGT. The CDR3 spans 17 residues. V was pared by 6 bases and J by 1 base, with 21 bases between. CDR3 residues: CASRKGDGALRNTEAFF. CDR3 coding DNA: TGTGCCAGCAGAAAGGGGGACGGGGCCCTCCGGAACACTGAAGCTTTCTTT.

This clonotype was picked up many times. CDR3 sequence (DNA): TGCAGTGCTCGGCAGAGCCTTAATGAAAAACTGTTTTTT. The encoded protein is CSARQSLNEKLFF. The genes are TRBV20-1 and TRBJ1-4; D is unresolved. The CDR3 runs to 13 residues. Germline V CDR1 and CDR2: DFQATT, SNEGSKA (reference sequence). Between the trimmed V and J ends, which lost 5 bases and 4 bases, there was a span of 11 bases.

The chain combines TRBV20-1 with TRBJ2-7; unclear D gene. Germline V gene sequence: CDR1 DFQATT, CDR2 SNEGSKA (reference sequence). V was pared by 0 bases and J by 2 bases, with 8 bases between. The CDR3 has 13 amino acids. CDR3 coding DNA: TGCAGTGCTAGAGATTATCATCCCTACGAGCAGTACTTC. Protein product: CSARDYHPYEQYF.

Only a few counts were recorded for this clonotype. The CDR3 loop is CASRGTRGHLNTEAFF. The CDR3 region has the DNA TGCGCCAGCAGGGGTACAAGAGGCCATTTAAACACTGAAGCTTTCTTT. The chain has TRBV10-2 and TRBJ1-1; D is uncertain. Trimming took 6 bases from V and 2 from J, leaving 19 bases between them. Looked up from germline, CDR1 is WSHSY and CDR2 is SAAADI. The CDR3 runs to 16 residues.

This clonotype appeared a few times. The chain uses TRBV29-1 and TRBJ2-1; a weak D match, TRBD2 (6 bases). Germline V gene data show CDR1 as SQVTM and CDR2 as ANQGSEA. This CDR3 spans 13 amino acids. V lost 8 bases to trimming and J lost 5 bases, with 16 bases between them. DNA of the CDR3: TGCAGCTCCTCGCCGGGAGAAAACAATGAGCAGTTCTTC. Translation gives CSSSPGENNEQFF.

This clonotype has only a few counts. V and J are TRBV6-4 and TRBJ2-5; no clear D. The V and J ends lost 0 bases and 5 bases respectively, with 13 bases between them. The germline V gene encodes CDR1 MRHNA and CDR2 SNTAGT. This CDR3 has 15 amino acids. CDR3 coding DNA: TGTGCCAGCAGTGACTCTAACCACCTGGGGGAGACCCAGTACTTC. Translation: CASSDSNHLGETQYF.

This clonotype appeared many times. The V call is TRBV10-3, the J call TRBJ1-1; D is possibly TRBD1 (6 bases). The V gene lost 10 bases and the J gene lost 2 bases, with 14 bases spanning the gap. The CDR3 consists of 13 residues. CDR1 and CDR2 from the germline V gene are ENHRY and SYGVKD. CDR3 sequence (DNA): TGTGCCACCTCCGGGACAATCAACACTGAAGCTTTCTTT. This encodes CATSGTINTEAFF.

This clonotype was seen repeatedly, ten times or more. The V call is TRBV9, the J call TRBJ2-5, with 8 positions matching TRBD1. After removal of 4 bases from V and 1 base from J, the junction contained 12 bases not matched to a gene. Germline values: CDR1 SGDLS, CDR2 YYNGEE. This CDR3 is built from 17 residues. The CDR3 coding sequence is TGTGCCAGCAGCCCCCGAAATAGACAGGGGTCCCAAGAGACCCAGTACTTC. Its translation is CASSPRNRQGSQETQYF.

This clonotype appeared many times. The chain carries TRBV5-1 and TRBJ1-6, with 8 nucleotides matching TRBD1. The germline V gene has CDR1 SGHRS and CDR2 YFSETQ. V was pared by 6 bases and J by 7 bases, with 12 bases of the junction left unmatched. The CDR3 loop spans 16 amino acids. The CDR3 protein is CASTNLDRERNSPLHF. The CDR3 bases are TGCGCCAGCACCAATCTGGACAGGGAACGGAATTCACCCCTCCACTTT.

This clonotype has more than one count but fewer than ten. CDR3: CASSPISYEQYF. CDR3 bases: TGTGCCAGCAGTCCAATCTCCTACGAGCAGTACTTC. This chain connects TRBV12-3 or TRBV12-4 to TRBJ2-7, with unresolved D. V was pared by 5 bases and J by 0 bases, with 5 bases between. The CDR3 sequence is 12 residues long.

The chain combines TRBV12-3 or TRBV12-4 with TRBJ2-1; TRBD1 agrees at 7 bases. The V and J ends lost 6 bases and 9 bases, in that order; junction bases with no gene match: 5. CDR3 length: 12 amino acids. CDR3 in amino acids: CASSPGQVEQFF. DNA of the CDR3: TGTGCCAGCAGCCCTGGACAGGTTGAGCAGTTCTTC.

The chain has TRBV6-6 and TRBJ1-2; D is unresolved. This CDR3 contains 19 residues. Trimming left V 6 bases short and J 3 bases short, with 29 bases between. Germline CDR1 reads MNHNY; CDR2 reads SVGAGI (reference sequence). The CDR3 reads CASRQTRSAVSRVDYGYTF. The CDR3 bases are TGTGCCAGCAGGCAGACAAGGTCAGCAGTCAGTAGAGTGGACTATGGCTACACCTTC.

This clonotype showed up just a few times. This chain links TRBV20-1 with TRBJ1-3; D possibly corresponds to TRBD1 (6 bases). The V and J ends lost 3 bases and 2 bases respectively, with 8 bases between them. CDR1 DFQATT and CDR2 SNEGSKA come from the germline V gene (reference sequence). The CDR3 is 13 amino acids. The CDR3 reads CSARTGAGNTIYF. The CDR3 coding sequence is TGCAGTGCTAGGACAGGAGCTGGAAACACCATATATTTT.